What follows are 6 T cell receptor beta chains derived from one specimen sequenced in a study of cytomegalovirus exposure and HLA in healthy donors. Primers for the PCR totalled 60 Vbeta and 13 Jbeta. Profiled with immunoSEQ multiplex PCR; TCRdb holds only in-frame clones, not every one. The sample contains 200,000 to 250,000 clones, over 70% of which appear only once. Source material: PBMCs. The source is a woman in her sixties in good health and CMV-seropositive.

A few counts support this clone. The V call is TRBV5-1, the J call TRBJ2-2, with no clear D. The CDR3 is made up of 11 amino acids. Germline CDR1 SGHRS, CDR2 YFSETQ. The V end lost 1 base, the J end lost 8 bases, and 3 bases lay between the germline ends. CDR3 in DNA: TGCGCCAGCAGCTTGTCTGGGGAGCTGTTTTTT. As protein: CASSLSGELFF.

This clone has just one count. Other nucleotide sequences from this sample produce the same CDR3. The chain joins TRBV6-6 to TRBJ1-4; 8 bases map to TRBD1. V shed 6 bases, J shed 6 bases, and the junction held 12 bases outside the gene matches. This CDR3 has 16 residues. CDR1 MNHNY and CDR2 SVGAGI come from the germline V gene (reference sequence). The CDR3 DNA reads as TGTGCCAGCAGATCCCGGACAGGGAGGTCCCATGAAAAACTGTTTTTT. Residues: CASRSRTGRSHEKLFF.

The gene calls are TRBV4-3 and TRBJ2-7; 7 nucleotides agree with TRBD2. V shed 3 bases, J shed 4 bases, and the junction held 6 bases outside the gene matches. CDR1 and CDR2 (germline): LGHNA, YSLEER. The CDR3 is made up of 14 amino acids. The DNA of the CDR3 is TGCGCCAGCAGCCAGGGGGGGTTTGGGTACGAGCAGTACTTC. Protein: CASSQGGFGYEQYF.

The chain has TRBV4-3 and TRBJ2-1; 7 bases agree with TRBD2. V trimming: 0 bases; J trimming: 12 bases; junction bases outside the gene matches: 11. The CDR3 spans 15 residues. Germline CDR1 LGHNA, CDR2 YSLEER. CDR3 bases: TGCGCCAGCAGCCAAGATGGTACTAGCGATATAAGGCAGTTCTTC. This encodes CASSQDGTSDIRQFF.

This sequence joins TRBV18 and TRBJ2-3; 14 bases map to TRBD2. V lost 0 bases and J lost 5; bases outside the gene matches: 4. CDR1 is KGHSH and CDR2 is LQKENI in the germline V gene. The CDR3 is 17 residues long. The CDR3 DNA reads TGTGCCAGCTCACCACCGGGACTAGCGGGAGTAGGAGATACGCAGTATTTT. It is translated as CASSPPGLAGVGDTQYF.

The chain carries TRBV6-1 and TRBJ2-3, with D tentatively TRBD1 (7 bases). The CDR3 consists of 16 residues. V was shortened by 0 bases and J by 6 bases, with 16 bases between the two germline ends. The germline V gene encodes CDR1 MNHNS and CDR2 SASEGT. The CDR3 protein is CASSEARRRGLDTQYF. In DNA, the CDR3 is TGTGCCAGCAGTGAAGCGCGAAGGAGGGGGCTTGATACGCAGTATTTT.